This TCR beta chain was obtained from a study of shared clonotypes between healthy human individuals. The CDR3 runs to 17 residues. Trimming at V came to 6 bases and at J to 0 bases, leaving 13 bases not matched to a gene. Looked up from germline, CDR1 is SGHRS and CDR2 is YFSETQ. This clone was observed a few times. Its antigen is currently unknown. Libraries were prepared by immunoSEQ multiplex PCR; TCRdb keeps only in-frame clonotypes and omits some of them. The sample carries 190,000 or so clones, roughly 70% recorded once. Study-level results: Naive subsets generally had larger estimated richness than memory subsets.

This sequence joins TRBV5-1 and TRBJ2-3, with TRBD2 matching 7 bases. The source of this sequence is a young man in good health. The sequenced sample consisted of memory CD4+ T cells sorted from blood. As to subset: CD45RA-negative fraction. The CDR3 reads CASKGRGLSASTDTQYF. Here the CDR3 DNA reads TGCGCCAGCAAGGGGAGGGGATTGTCTGCTAGCACAGATACGCAGTATTTT.